This T cell receptor (beta chain) was found in a study of cytomegalovirus exposure and HLA in healthy donors. In the study overall: HLA-typed donors were the source of about 85 million unique TCRs held in an early data release. Caucasian-associated ancestry cluster membership applied to just over 80% of 398 genotyped donors.

This CDR3 region has 15 residues. Germline CDR1 reads SGHDN; CDR2 reads FVKESK. V was cut by 0 bases and J by 3 bases, with 12 bases left in between. On this clone itself: Its antigen is unidentified.

Points from the study as a whole: Testing in vitro showed a few CMV-associated chains specific for CMV antigens.

PCR was performed using 60 Vbeta and 13 Jbeta primers. Clones were sequenced by immunoSEQ multiplex PCR, and TCRdb holds only the in-frame ones, with some missing. The top ten hold around 4.1% of the sample, which has approximately 170,000 clones, roughly 80% seen once. The sequenced material came from PBMCs. The chain employs TRBV14 and TRBJ2-7; possibly TRBD1 for D (6 bases). This TCR derives from a man aged 50-59 years in good health and CMV-seropositive. The chain's CDR3 is CASSQDYRASYEQYF. DNA for the CDR3: TGTGCCAGCAGCCAAGATTACAGGGCAAGCTACGAGCAGTACTTC. Together with reference TRBV14 and TRBJ2-7, the CDR3 gives the full variable domain: EAGVTQFPSHSVIEKGQTVTLRCDPISGHDNLYWYRRVMGKEIKFLLHFVKESKQDESGMPNNRFLAERTGGTYSTLKVQPAELEDSGVYFCASSQDYRASYEQYFGPGTRLTVT.